A selection of T cell receptor beta chains follows, all from one sample in a study of blood T cells in healthy people across ages. One entry per CDR3 protein, called by TCRdb with MiXCR from the 5' RACE reads. The table shows 1.5 million to 2 million distinct CDR3 sequences, with roughly a third occurring only once. The sequenced sample was blood. Receptor source: a woman aged 25-40 years in good health. Each CDR3 is given with its conserved first and last residue. A D gene is named only where the DNA matches it firmly. Clone size is not always given. Where it is, it says once, few, many or a class for expanded clones.

J gene | V gene | clone size | D gene | CDR3 protein | CDR3 DNA
TRBJ2-7 | TRBV28 | NA | TRBD1 | CASSPPDRAYEQYF | TGTGCCAGCAGTCCTCCGGACAGGGCCTACGAGCAGTACTTC
TRBJ2-3 | TRBV5-1 | few | NA | CASSLAGLETDTQYF | TGCGCCAGCAGCTTGGCAGGGTTGGAAACAGATACGCAGTATTTT
TRBJ1-2 | TRBV20-1 | many | NA | CSARPLRDGYTF | TGCAGTGCTAGACCGCTTCGGGATGGCTACACCTTC
TRBJ1-2 | TRBV2 | NA | TRBD1 | CASSEGNRGPGYTF | TGTGCCAGCAGTGAGGGTAACAGGGGGCCTGGCTACACCTTC
TRBJ2-1 | TRBV7-9 | NA | NA | CASSLAPADNEQFF | TGTGCCAGCAGCTTAGCCCCGGCTGACAATGAGCAGTTCTTC
TRBJ1-1 | TRBV7-8 | NA | TRBD1 | CASSLGTGRATEAFF | TGTGCCAGCAGCTTAGGGACAGGGCGGGCCACTGAAGCTTTCTTT
TRBJ2-1 | TRBV6-5 | few | NA | CASSYDGKGQFF | TGTGCCAGCAGTTACGACGGCAAGGGGCAGTTCTTC
TRBJ2-7 | TRBV6-5 | NA | NA | CASSYSPIQQYF | TGTGCCAGCAGTTACTCGCCCATTCAGCAGTACTTC
TRBJ2-3 | TRBV7-9 | NA | NA | CACTSLAITDTQYF | TGTGCCTGCACCTCTTTAGCTATCACAGATACGCAGTATTTT
TRBJ1-1 | TRBV28 | once | NA | CASFKFPRGTEAFF | TGTGCCAGCTTTAAGTTCCCGCGTGGGACTGAAGCTTTCTTT
TRBJ1-2 | TRBV11-2 | few | TRBD1 | CASRGLDRVNGYTF | TGTGCCAGCAGGGGTCTAGACAGGGTTAATGGCTACACCTTC
TRBJ2-7 | TRBV6-1 | few | NA | CASSERDNYEQYF | TGTGCCAGCAGTGAACGGGACAACTACGAGCAGTACTTC
TRBJ2-3 | TRBV15 | NA | TRBD1 | CATSRDPTGGTDTQYF | TGTGCCACCAGCAGAGACCCGACAGGGGGCACAGATACGCAGTATTTT
TRBJ2-6 | TRBV10-2 | few | NA | CASGGGGSTISGANVLTF | TGCGCCAGCGGGGGAGGGGGCTCCACTATCTCTGGGGCCAACGTCCTGACTTTC
TRBJ2-7 | TRBV9 | NA | NA | CASSVGDGSFYEQYF | TGTGCCAGCAGCGTAGGAGACGGGTCCTTCTACGAGCAGTACTTC
TRBJ2-6 | TRBV12-3/TRBV12-4 | NA | NA | CASSKELESGHIRSGANVLTF | TGTGCCAGCAGTAAAGAATTGGAGTCAGGCCATATTCGCTCTGGGGCCAACGTCCTGACTTTC
TRBJ2-1 | TRBV30 | few | TRBD2 | CAWSGGSSYNEQFF | TGTGCCTGGAGCGGGGGGAGCTCCTACAATGAGCAGTTCTTC
TRBJ2-7 | TRBV14 | NA | NA | CASSQVHPSSYEQYF | TGTGCCAGCAGCCAAGTACACCCGAGCTCCTACGAGCAGTACTTC
TRBJ1-2 | TRBV20-1 | NA | TRBD1 | CSGTDYGYTF | TGCAGCGGGACAGATTATGGCTACACCTTC
TRBJ2-1 | TRBV29-1 | NA | TRBD2 | CSARTSWEQFF | TGCAGCGCCCGGACTAGCTGGGAGCAGTTCTTC
TRBJ1-5 | TRBV7-9 | NA | NA | CASAGEMSNQPQHF | TGTGCCAGCGCTGGGGAGATGAGCAATCAGCCCCAGCATTTT
TRBJ2-3 | TRBV28 | NA | NA | CASSLSGTPLLIFTDTQYF | TGTGCCAGCAGTTTATCCGGGACCCCCCTTCTTATTTTCACAGATACGCAGTATTTT
TRBJ2-5 | TRBV9 | few | TRBD1 | CASSVSGTGVETQYF | TGTGCCAGCAGCGTCTCCGGGACAGGGGTCGAGACCCAGTACTTC
TRBJ2-7 | TRBV28 | few | NA | CASSSPRWQTYEQYF | TGTGCCAGCAGTTCTCCCCGGTGGCAGACCTACGAGCAGTACTTC
TRBJ1-2 | TRBV12-3/TRBV12-4 | NA | NA | CATSDSPNYGYTF | TGTGCCACCTCAGACAGTCCTAACTATGGCTACACCTTC
TRBJ1-1 | TRBV20-1 | NA | TRBD1 | CSGNRGNTEAFF | TGCAGTGGCAACAGGGGGAACACTGAAGCTTTCTTT
TRBJ2-5 | TRBV5-6 | many | NA | CASSFPGGTQYF | TGTGCCAGCAGTTTCCCCGGGGGGACCCAGTACTTC
TRBJ2-3 | TRBV3-1 | NA | NA | CASSQGDTDTDTQYF | TGTGCCAGCAGCCAAGGTGACACTGACACAGATACGCAGTATTTT
TRBJ2-3 | TRBV13 | NA | NA | CASSFNNGDTDTQYF | TGTGCCAGCAGCTTCAACAACGGGGACACAGATACGCAGTATTTT
TRBJ1-1 | TRBV20-1 | few | NA | CSASRGKNTEAFF | TGCAGTGCTAGCCGGGGGAAGAACACTGAAGCTTTCTTT
TRBJ2-1 | TRBV6-1 | few | TRBD2 | CASSGPTVTSGGYNEQFF | TGTGCCAGCAGTGGCCCAACTGTGACTAGCGGGGGGTACAATGAGCAGTTCTTC
TRBJ2-1 | TRBV5-1 | NA | NA | CASSLWGPSDEQFF | TGCGCCAGCAGCTTGTGGGGGCCCTCGGATGAGCAGTTCTTC
TRBJ2-1 | TRBV3-1 | NA | TRBD2 | CASSQDPAGDHNEQFF | TGTGCCAGCAGCCAAGATCCAGCGGGGGACCACAATGAGCAGTTCTTC
TRBJ1-5 | TRBV5-1 | few | NA | CASSLAVAQHF | TGCGCCAGCAGCTTGGCCGTAGCCCAGCATTTT
TRBJ2-3 | TRBV2 | NA | NA | CASSDGTPRDTDTQYF | TGTGCCAGCAGTGATGGGACCCCGCGAGACACAGATACGCAGTATTTT
TRBJ2-1 | TRBV2 | NA | NA | CASSRQATGRGRNEQFF | TGTGCCAGCAGTAGGCAAGCGACAGGGAGGGGACGCAATGAGCAGTTCTTC
TRBJ2-3 | TRBV9 | NA | TRBD2 | CVSTPLAEPADTQYF | TGTGTCAGCACCCCTCTAGCGGAACCGGCAGATACGCAGTATTTT
TRBJ1-1 | TRBV7-2 | NA | NA | CATSRDRRAEAFF | TGTGCCACCTCACGGGATAGGAGGGCTGAAGCTTTCTTT
TRBJ1-2 | TRBV10-3 | NA | NA | CAIREVGVSYGYTF | TGTGCCATCAGGGAAGTTGGGGTCTCCTATGGCTACACCTTC
TRBJ2-7 | TRBV9 | few | TRBD1 | CASSPPPGGVEQYF | TGTGCCAGCAGCCCCCCCCCAGGGGGCGTCGAGCAGTACTTC
TRBJ1-1 | TRBV5-5 | few | NA | CASSLEQERTEAFF | TGTGCCAGCAGCTTGGAACAGGAGAGGACTGAAGCTTTCTTT
TRBJ2-1 | TRBV29-1 | many | TRBD1 | CSVRDRPLYNEQFF | TGCAGCGTTAGGGACAGGCCGCTTTACAATGAGCAGTTCTTC
TRBJ2-3 | TRBV5-1 | NA | TRBD1 | CASSLGSGQGQGTQYF | TGCGCCAGCAGCTTGGGGTCGGGACAGGGGCAGGGTACGCAGTATTTT
TRBJ2-4 | TRBV6-5 | NA | TRBD1 | CASSRSTGQGGIQYF | TGTGCCAGCAGTCGATCGACCGGACAGGGGGGCATTCAGTACTTC
TRBJ2-3 | TRBV12-3/TRBV12-4 | NA | TRBD2 | CATRAGVSTDTQYF | TGTGCCACTAGAGCGGGAGTGAGCACAGATACGCAGTATTTT